This entry concerns a single T cell receptor beta chain. Its antigen is unknown. Base qualities were left out, and no much larger clone turns up one base away. This sample is part of a study of blood T cell repertoires in COVID-19 (TCRdb year 2020). With regard to the full study: The collaborator samples originated in the United States, Italy and Spain and spanned the acute and convalescent phases of COVID-19. The prospective study material was composed of cDNA or gDNA derived from T cells, B-cell-depleted T cells, or PBMCs. Subjects who had been exposed to COVID-19, were actively infected with it, or had recovered from it provided the deeply sampled blood TCRbeta repertoires that made up the dataset. The repertoires were released in a freely available public database meant as a resource for research on the immune response to SARS-CoV-2. Samples were obtained from the ongoing ImmuneRACE study (first 160 participants) and from over a thousand subjects provided by 6 global collaborators. A de-identified subject ID, COVID-19 status, age in years and sex were almost always included in the sample metadata. HLA class I and class II types, where available, came from metadata supplied by the sample provider rather than from assay-based typing.

Via the germline V gene, CDR1 is SGHDN and CDR2 FVKESK. V is cut by 4 bases and J by 1 base, and the space between the germline ends is 16 bases. The CDR3 runs 16 amino acids, cysteine and phenylalanine included. The CDR3 DNA has 48 bases and is translated from base 1. The immunoSEQ Assay, a bias-controlled multiplex PCR, was used to amplify TCRbeta CDR3 regions from genomic DNA. On the study's bioinformatics: The number of nucleated cells in each sample was estimated by amplification of reference gene primers within the assay. To quantify the absolute abundance of each unique TCRbeta CDR3 rearrangement, sequence reads were collapsed and filtered. For each sample, productive Simpson clonality was calculated as the square root of Simpson's diversity index over productive rearrangements. TCRdb carries this immuneACCESS record with in-frame sequences only. Its versions omit some clonotypes, under half of them owing to an unresolved V gene in the studies checked, with the rest unexplained. The D gene and trimming were derived from the DNA, and the V and J assignments and clone size from that table. This sample holds approximately 100,000 clones; 85% were observed only once. The ten most abundant clones make up about two fifths of the sample.

What the authors observed across the whole study: How much clinical and demographic metadata was included differed by source and by participant, and the metadata was provided uncurated.

Collaborating institutions collected whole blood in K2EDTA tubes following their own protocols. For TCRbeta analysis, collaborators shipped samples in one of three forms: frozen whole blood, isolated PBMCs, or DNA extracted from either of those sample types. The source of this sequence is a man of 80 years or more with acute or convalescent COVID-19. Material for sequencing was peripheral blood. In this chain, TRBV14 is recombined with TRBJ1-2; matching of 5 bases hints at TRBD1 as the D gene. Read as DNA, the sequence is TGTGCCAGCAGCCCCTTAAAGGCGGGGGGTAACTATGGCTACACCTTC. Its amino acids are CASSPLKAGGNYGYTF.